Listed here is a single TCR beta chain. Its specificity is not known. This specimen belongs to a study of cytomegalovirus exposure and HLA in healthy donors. Trimming stripped 1 base from V and 0 bases from J, with 9 bases between. This CDR3 comprises 16 residues. CDR1 and CDR2 from the germline V gene are WNHNN and SYGVQD (reference sequence). The PCR employed 60 Vbeta primers together with 13 Jbeta primers. Some clones are missing from TCRdb's copy, which holds only in-frame ones; the method was immunoSEQ multiplex PCR. The repertoire holds some 190,000 clones, with about four fifths as singletons. Study-wide findings and caveats: The study labeled fewer than 200 TCR beta chains cytomegalovirus-associated. An assumption of roughly uniform sequencing depth across donors underlay the presence/absence analyses. In a later analysis, a genetic analysis reported fewer productive-TCR N-insertions in an Asian-associated ancestry cluster than the cohort average.

This TCR came from a woman in her 30s in good health and CMV-seropositive. J is TRBJ2-2 and V is TRBV10-1; possible D gene TRBD2, 5 bases. The source material was PBMCs. In nucleotides, the CDR3 is TGCGCCAGCAGTGAGTTTGGGAGCGCGAACACCGGGGAGCTGTTTTTT. The encoded protein is CASSEFGSANTGELFF.